The rows below give T cell receptor beta chains drawn from one sample of a study of blood T cells in healthy people across ages. One entry per CDR3 protein, called by TCRdb with MiXCR from the 5' RACE reads. The sample carries approximately 800,000 distinct CDR3 sequences, about 62% recorded once. The sample comprised blood. These TCRs come from a man aged 25 to 45 in good health. The CDR3 runs from the conserved cysteine through the conserved F or W. The order of the fields is D gene, J gene, CDR3 length, clone size, V gene, CDR3 protein, CDR3 DNA. D genes are given only for firm matches. Expanded clones get a size class; other rows say once, few or many, or leave the size out.

>TRBD2|TRBJ2-2|16|.|TRBV3-1
CASSQARGANTGELFF
TGTGCCAGCAGCCAAGCGCGGGGGGCGAACACCGGGGAGCTGTTTTTT
>TRBD1|TRBJ1-2|13|many|TRBV7-2
CASSGDRVGGYTF
TGTGCCAGCAGCGGTGACAGGGTCGGTGGCTACACCTTC
>.|TRBJ2-5|13|.|TRBV20-1
CSAREGLKETQYF
TGCAGTGCTAGAGAAGGACTTAAAGAGACCCAGTACTTC
>.|TRBJ2-7|15|.|TRBV7-9
CASSLSALYLREQYF
TGTGCCAGCAGCTTATCAGCGCTATATCTACGCGAGCAGTACTTC
>.|TRBJ2-5|14|once|TRBV29-1
CSVGVRPAYNEQYF
TGCAGCGTTGGTGTGAGACCAGCCTACAATGAGCAGTACTTC
>TRBD1|TRBJ2-7|13|.|TRBV11-2
CASSLSRGLEQYF
TGTGCCAGCAGCTTATCCAGGGGGCTTGAGCAGTACTTC
>TRBD2|TRBJ2-1|20|few|TRBV6-7
CASSYSGLAGETHSYNEQFF
TGTGCCAGCAGTTACTCGGGACTAGCGGGGGAGACCCACTCCTACAATGAGCAGTTCTTC
>.|TRBJ2-4|15|.|TRBV25-1
CASSEDSGRGNIQYF
TGTGCCAGCAGTGAAGATTCGGGCAGGGGAAACATTCAGTACTTC
>.|TRBJ1-3|11|once|TRBV20-1
CSAGTSNTIYF
TGCAGTGCAGGAACTTCAAACACCATATATTTT
>.|TRBJ1-2|13|few|TRBV7-2
CASSLDGQYGYTF
TGTGCCAGCAGCTTAGACGGGCAATATGGCTACACCTTC
>.|TRBJ1-4|15|.|TRBV10-3
CAISESGGDWSKLFF
TGTGCCATCAGTGAGTCCGGGGGTGATTGGTCAAAACTGTTTTTT
>.|TRBJ2-7|14|few|TRBV6-5
CASSYSPFVDEQYF
TGTGCCAGCAGTTACTCTCCTTTCGTCGACGAGCAGTACTTC
>.|TRBJ2-7|9|.|TRBV27
CASRRGQYF
TGTGCCAGCAGAAGAGGGCAGTACTTC
>.|TRBJ2-7|13|.|TRBV20-1
CSARGQRSYEQYF
TGCAGTGCTAGAGGACAAAGATCCTACGAGCAGTACTTC
>.|TRBJ2-7|11|few|TRBV29-1
CSVAALYEQYF
TGCAGCGTTGCTGCCCTTTACGAGCAGTACTTC
>.|TRBJ1-1|16|.|TRBV12-3/TRBV12-4
CASSFGTADLGTEAFF
TGTGCCAGCAGTTTTGGGACGGCCGATTTGGGCACTGAAGCTTTCTTT
>TRBD2|TRBJ2-3|14|medium-sized|TRBV12-3/TRBV12-4
CASSFGGGGDTQYF
TGTGCCAGCAGTTTCGGGGGGGGAGGAGATACGCAGTATTTT
>TRBD2|TRBJ2-3|16|.|TRBV6-6
CASSWDYEIGADTQYF
TGTGCCAGCAGTTGGGACTACGAAATTGGCGCAGATACGCAGTATTTT
>TRBD1|TRBJ1-4|15|few|TRBV28
CASSSSGQGNEKLFF
TGTGCCAGCAGTTCATCCGGACAGGGTAATGAAAAACTGTTTTTT
>.|TRBJ2-7|14|.|TRBV7-8
CASSLNTGTYEQYF
TGTGCCAGCAGCTTAAATACAGGTACCTACGAGCAGTACTTC
>TRBD1|TRBJ2-7|18|few|TRBV4-3
CASSQDRPGGGTRYEQYF
TGCGCCAGCAGCCAAGATAGGCCAGGGGGCGGTACGAGGTACGAGCAGTACTTC
>.|TRBJ1-2|13|.|TRBV2
CASSVQGPGGYIF
TGTGCCAGCAGCGTACAGGGACCGGGGGGCTACATCTTC
>.|TRBJ2-7|13|once|TRBV9
CASSEGGVYEQYF
TGTGCCAGCAGCGAGGGGGGTGTGTACGAGCAGTACTTC
>.|TRBJ1-6|16|few|TRBV27
CASAELGHSYNSPLHF
TGTGCCAGCGCGGAACTCGGACACTCCTATAATTCACCCCTCCACTTT
>TRBD1|TRBJ2-5|15|few|TRBV13
CASSQRTGGQETQYF
TGTGCCAGCAGCCAACGGACAGGTGGCCAAGAGACCCAGTACTTC
>TRBD2|TRBJ2-7|15|few|TRBV6-6
CASSYGLAGAGEQYF
TGTGCCAGCAGTTACGGGCTAGCGGGAGCAGGAGAGCAGTACTTC
>.|TRBJ2-7|12|.|TRBV29-1
CSTADRGNEQYF
TGCAGCACTGCAGACCGGGGCAACGAGCAGTACTTC
>.|TRBJ2-7|12|.|TRBV14
CASSQDRGEQYF
TGTGCCAGCAGCCAAGATCGCGGCGAGCAGTACTTC
>.|TRBJ2-5|14|few|TRBV15
CATSTPSSWETQYF
TGTGCCACCAGCACGCCAAGCAGTTGGGAGACCCAGTACTTC
>.|TRBJ2-7|13|.|TRBV4-1
CASSPGPGHEQYF
TGCGCCAGCAGCCCCGGTCCAGGTCACGAGCAGTACTTC
>TRBD2|TRBJ2-7|11|.|TRBV29-1
CSVGGGSEQYF
TGCAGCGTTGGGGGAGGGAGCGAGCAGTACTTC
>.|TRBJ2-2|15|.|TRBV6-5
CASSLRLPNTGELFF
TGTGCCAGCAGTTTACGACTCCCGAACACCGGGGAGCTGTTTTTT
>.|TRBJ2-1|18|.|TRBV5-1
CASSLPQPGVLAYNEQFF
TGCGCCAGCAGCTTGCCCCAACCAGGGGTCTTAGCCTACAATGAGCAGTTCTTC
>.|TRBJ1-5|13|.|TRBV28
CASREVPNQPQHF
TGTGCCAGCAGAGAGGTTCCGAATCAGCCCCAGCATTTT
>.|TRBJ1-4|11|few|TRBV29-1
CSAGLREKLFF
TGCAGCGCAGGTCTTCGTGAAAAACTGTTTTTT
>.|TRBJ1-2|14|.|TRBV29-1
CSSGQGTSNYGYTF
TGCAGCAGCGGGCAGGGAACTTCTAACTATGGCTACACCTTC
>.|TRBJ2-1|14|few|TRBV12-3/TRBV12-4
CASSRPPDSNEQFF
TGTGCCAGCAGCCGACCGCCGGACAGTAATGAGCAGTTCTTC
>.|TRBJ2-6|15|few|TRBV11-1
CATPDGQAGANVLTF
TGTGCCACCCCGGACGGCCAGGCGGGGGCCAACGTCCTGACTTTC
>.|TRBJ2-1|14|few|TRBV12-3/TRBV12-4
CASGLRRGSYEQFF
TGTGCCAGCGGGCTTAGGAGGGGATCCTATGAGCAGTTCTTC
>.|TRBJ2-5|14|.|TRBV10-3
CAISAGTAFKEQYF
TGTGCCATCAGTGCCGGGACTGCCTTTAAGGAGCAGTACTTC
>.|TRBJ2-2|17|.|TRBV7-8
CASSLARVSGNTGELFF
TGTGCCAGCAGCTTAGCGCGGGTTAGCGGGAACACCGGGGAGCTGTTTTTT
>.|TRBJ1-2|13|few|TRBV29-1
CSVGEGDGYGYTF
TGCAGCGTCGGCGAGGGGGACGGCTATGGCTACACCTTC
>.|TRBJ1-1|11|few|TRBV25-1
CASSELGKAFF
TGTGCCAGCAGTGAATTGGGTAAAGCTTTCTTT